These 17 T cell receptor beta chains came from one sample sequenced in a study of T cells in Graves' hyperthyroidism and ophthalmopathy. Template material for amplifying TCR beta CDR3 regions consisted of RNA transcripts. TCR CDR3 underwent first-round RT-PCR with the HTBI primer set. TCRdb re-called the multiplex PCR reads through MiXCR, storing one row per CDR3 protein. The sample yields a few hundred thousand distinct CDR3 sequences, approximately 16% seen once. The sample was blood. These receptors were obtained from a woman aged 40-49 years with Graves' ophthalmopathy.

The chain combines TRBV6-1 with TRBJ2-5, with TRBD1 matching 12 bases. The V gene's germline CDR1 is MNHNS and CDR2 SASEGT. The CDR3 covers 18 residues. J lost 5 bases, V lost 2 bases, and 12 bases had no gene match. The CDR3 reads CASSEYKPGTGGGETQYF. Written as DNA, the CDR3 is TGTGCCAGCAGTGAATACAAGCCCGGGACAGGGGGCGGGGAGACCCAGTACTTC.

For this clonotype: At one end the junction does not follow the germline gene, possibly because of a read error. This chain uses TRBV29-1 with TRBJ2-1; maybe TRBD2 (7 bases). Germline V CDR1 and CDR2: SQVTM, ANQGSEA. The CDR3 loop spans 12 amino acids. This chain's CDR3 is CSVGGGDNGQFF. CDR3 sequence (DNA): TGCAGCGTTGGAGGGGGGGACAATGGGCAGTTCTTC.

The J gene is TRBJ2-1, the V gene TRBV5-1; either TRBD1 or TRBD2 may fit D (6 bases each). The germline CDR1 and CDR2 sequences are SGHRS and YFSETQ. The CDR3 extends over 15 amino acids. The V gene lost 4 bases and the J gene lost 1 base, with 12 bases spanning the gap. CDR3 DNA: TGCGCCAGCAGCCGTGAGGGGGGATCCTACAATGAGCAGTTCTTC. It encodes CASSREGGSYNEQFF.

This clonotype appeared a few times. The chain employs TRBV7-9 and TRBJ2-2; 12 bases match TRBD2. CDR3 size: 16 residues. Germline values: CDR1 SEHNR, CDR2 FQNEAQ (reference sequence). The V gene end was trimmed by 5 bases and the J gene end by 5 bases; junction bases not matched to a gene: 6. For the CDR3, the DNA is TGTGCCAGCAGCACGTCCGGGACTAGCGGGACCGGGGAGCTGTTTTTT. Translating it yields CASSTSGTSGTGELFF.

This clonotype came up many times. The V gene is TRBV20-1, the J gene TRBJ1-1, with unresolved D. The V and J ends lost 0 bases and 4 bases respectively, with 12 bases between them. This CDR3 has 14 residues. The germline V gene encodes CDR1 DFQATT and CDR2 SNEGSKA (reference sequence). CDR3 nucleotides: TGCAGTGCTAGAGAACCTCCGGTGGTCACTGAAGCTTTCTTT. This gives the protein CSAREPPVVTEAFF.

The table lists this clonotype with many counts. CDR3 nucleotide sequence: TGTGCCAGCAGTGCGGTGGCATCAGATACGCAGTATTTT. Its translation is CASSAVASDTQYF. The chain employs TRBV12-3 or TRBV12-4 and TRBJ2-3; the D is unclear. Trimming cost V 5 bases and J 4 bases, with 10 bases left between them. The CDR3 loop spans 13 amino acids.

This sequence joins TRBV25-1 and TRBJ1-6; D possibly corresponds to TRBD1 (5 bases). CDR1 and CDR2 (germline): MGHDK, SYGVNS. V dropped 2 bases and J dropped 10 bases, with 15 bases sitting between them. The CDR3 runs 15 residues. The CDR3 protein is CASSEGKGARSPLHF. CDR3 in DNA: TGTGCCAGCAGTGAAGGGAAAGGGGCACGATCACCCCTCCACTTT.

This clonotype was detected many times. The chain recombines TRBV7-9 with TRBJ2-2, with 7 bases matching TRBD2. Unmatched junction bases numbered 5, after V lost 5 bases and J lost 2 bases. The CDR3 length is 15 residues. Germline V lookup: CDR1 SEHNR, CDR2 FQNEAQ (reference sequence). CDR3 residues: CASSPGTINTGELFF. CDR3 coding DNA: TGTGCCAGCAGCCCCGGGACTATAAACACCGGGGAGCTGTTTTTT.

This clonotype was seen at least ten times. The chain combines TRBV20-1 with TRBJ2-5; 11 positions agree with TRBD2. The CDR3 has 14 amino acids. The germline gives CDR1 DFQATT, CDR2 SNEGSKA (reference sequence). V lost 5 bases, J lost 5 bases, and 7 bases stayed unmatched. In DNA form, the CDR3 reads TGCAGTGCTTTAGCGGGGGGGCCGGGGGAGACCCAGTACTTC. It specifies CSALAGGPGETQYF.

The chain employs TRBV7-9 and TRBJ1-1; 10 positions match TRBD1. This CDR3 region has 14 residues. V lost 5 bases to trimming and J lost 7 bases; unmatched junction nucleotides: 7. The germline V gene encodes CDR1 SEHNR and CDR2 FQNEAQ (reference sequence). For the CDR3, the DNA is TGTGCCAGCAGCCTTGGGACAGGGGTATTTGAAGCTTTCTTT. Protein: CASSLGTGVFEAFF.

The V call is TRBV6-1, the J call TRBJ2-1; possible D gene TRBD2, 6 bases. Trimming cost V 2 bases and J 4 bases, with 12 bases left between them. CDR1 and CDR2 from the germline V gene are MNHNS and SASEGT. This CDR3 is built from 15 residues. This CDR3 reads CASSESAAGYNEQFF. In nucleotides, the CDR3 is TGTGCCAGCAGTGAATCAGCGGCGGGGTACAATGAGCAGTTCTTC.

This clonotype was counted ten times or more. V usage is TRBV7-9 and J usage is TRBJ2-5, with D perhaps TRBD2 (5 bases). V lost 2 bases, J lost 5 bases, and 9 bases lay in between. Germline CDR1 reads SEHNR; CDR2 reads FQNEAQ (reference sequence). CDR3 size: 13 residues. CDR3 in amino acids: CASSLPGWETQYF. The CDR3 nucleotides are TGTGCCAGCAGCTTACCGGGGTGGGAGACCCAGTACTTC.

This clonotype occurred many times. This chain connects TRBV29-1 to TRBJ1-1; perhaps TRBD1 as D (5 bases). The germline V gene has CDR1 SQVTM and CDR2 ANQGSEA. The CDR3 totals 12 residues. V dropped 6 bases and J dropped 0 bases, with 8 bases sitting between them. The CDR3 DNA sequence: TGCAGCGTAGCGACAGTGAACACTGAAGCTTTCTTT. It specifies CSVATVNTEAFF.

The chain is built from TRBV2 and TRBJ1-2, with D perhaps TRBD1 (6 bases). CDR1 and CDR2 (germline): SNHLY, FYNNEI. The CDR3 covers 14 residues. V dropped 7 bases and J dropped 1 base, with 13 bases sitting between them. This CDR3 is CASILDSFNYGYTF. The CDR3 nucleotides read TGTGCCAGCATCTTGGACAGCTTTAACTATGGCTACACCTTC.

Many counts were recorded for this clonotype. CDR3 nucleotides: TGTGCCAGCAAGGCCAGCGGTGGCTCCTACAATGAGCAGTTCTTC. Its translation: CASKASGGSYNEQFF. This chain uses TRBV27 with TRBJ2-1; possible D gene TRBD2, 5 bases. Germline-derived CDR1 and CDR2 are MNHEY and SMNVEV (reference sequence). The V end was cut by 7 bases, the J end by 0 bases, with 13 bases between. The CDR3 runs to 15 residues.

This clonotype was observed many times. The chain links TRBV2 to TRBJ2-7, with 8 nucleotides matching TRBD1. The CDR3 is 15 amino acids. The trim removed 4 bases at V and 3 bases at J, leaving 8 bases unmatched. Germline CDR1 SNHLY, CDR2 FYNNEI. The CDR3 DNA reads as TGTGCCAGCAGTGCGGCGGGACAGGACCTCTACGAGCAGTACTTC. Protein product: CASSAAGQDLYEQYF.

This clonotype was recorded at least ten times. The chain uses TRBV5-1 and TRBJ2-7; D is uncertain. Germline V gene lookup returns CDR1 SGHRS and CDR2 YFSETQ. V lost 3 bases and J lost 5, with 18 bases in between. The CDR3 sequence is 15 residues long. DNA for the CDR3: TGCGCCAGCAGCTCGACCACCGGGTCCAATGACGAGCAGTACTTC. It encodes CASSSTTGSNDEQYF. Combining the CDR3 with reference TRBV5-1 and TRBJ2-7 gives the whole variable domain KAGVTQTPRYLIKTRGQQVTLSCSPISGHRSVSWYQQTPGQGLQFLFEYFSETQRNKGNFPGRFSGRQFSNSRSEMNVSTLELGDSALYLCASSSTTGSNDEQYFGPGTRLTVT.